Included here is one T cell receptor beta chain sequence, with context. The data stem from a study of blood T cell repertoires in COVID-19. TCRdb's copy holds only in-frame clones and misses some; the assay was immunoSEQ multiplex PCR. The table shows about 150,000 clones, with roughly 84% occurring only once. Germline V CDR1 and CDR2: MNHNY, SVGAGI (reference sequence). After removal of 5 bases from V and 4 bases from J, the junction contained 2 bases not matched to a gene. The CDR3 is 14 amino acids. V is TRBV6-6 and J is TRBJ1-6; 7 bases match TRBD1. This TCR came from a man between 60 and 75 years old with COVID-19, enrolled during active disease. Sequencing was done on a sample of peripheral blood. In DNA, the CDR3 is TGTGCCAGCAGTCTACAGGGGTATAATTCACCCCTCCACTTT. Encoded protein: CASSLQGYNSPLHF.